A selection of T cell receptor beta chains follows, all from one sample in a study of Ad26.COV2.S vaccination and SARS-CoV-2 variants. The assay was immunoSEQ multiplex PCR, and TCRdb's table has in-frame clones only and misses some. Among 440,000 or so clones listed, about 90% were seen once. The sequences come from peripheral blood, collected in a trial of Ad26.COV2.S vaccine versus placebo. The source is a person between 18 and 60 years old who received the Ad26.COV2.S COVID-19 vaccine or a placebo. Each CDR3 is given without its conserved first and last residue.

V gene: TRBV29-1
J gene: TRBJ2-2
CDR3 protein: SAGLAPPQRTGELF

V gene: TRBV15
J gene: TRBJ1-1
CDR3 protein: ATSRDWGRGSTEAF

V gene: TRBV5-1
J gene: TRBJ2-7
CDR3 protein: ASSSLTGEDGEQY

V gene: TRBV9
J gene: TRBJ2-7
CDR3 protein: ASSVGFGLSYEQY

V gene: TRBV6-2/TRBV6-3
J gene: TRBJ2-5
CDR3 protein: ASSYFRQAGETQY

V gene: TRBV7-8
J gene: TRBJ2-2
CDR3 protein: ASSPRTSGSGELF

V gene: TRBV28
J gene: TRBJ2-1
CDR3 protein: AVARSMGKQF

V gene: TRBV19
J gene: TRBJ2-7
CDR3 protein: ASSTGAHEQY

V gene: TRBV19
J gene: TRBJ2-2
CDR3 protein: ASSSTSGRLNTGELF

V gene: TRBV3-1/TRBV3-2
J gene: TRBJ2-7
CDR3 protein: ASSLSTSGDYEQY

V gene: TRBV6-2/TRBV6-3
J gene: TRBJ2-7
CDR3 protein: ASSTTRTSYEQY

V gene: TRBV7-8
J gene: TRBJ2-5
CDR3 protein: ASSLAAMGSQY

V gene: TRBV7-9
J gene: TRBJ1-6
CDR3 protein: ASRRDGNSPLH

V gene: TRBV7-8
J gene: TRBJ2-3
CDR3 protein: ASSLAPGESEDTQY

V gene: TRBV7-2
J gene: TRBJ2-1
CDR3 protein: ASSSSTSGSGGSYNEQF

V gene: TRBV2
J gene: TRBJ2-5
CDR3 protein: ASNNRGRETQY

V gene: TRBV3-1/TRBV3-2
J gene: TRBJ2-2
CDR3 protein: ASSQVLGGANTGELF

V gene: TRBV5-5
J gene: TRBJ2-1
CDR3 protein: ASSLGALAGVPSYNEQF

V gene: TRBV9
J gene: TRBJ2-3
CDR3 protein: ASSVEGFVSTDTQY

V gene: TRBV11-2
J gene: TRBJ2-1
CDR3 protein: ASSPGLAGSYNEQF

V gene: TRBV27
J gene: TRBJ2-1
CDR3 protein: ASSSGRGDNEQF

V gene: TRBV18
J gene: TRBJ2-7
CDR3 protein: ASGDAYEQY

V gene: TRBV5-3
J gene: TRBJ1-1
CDR3 protein: ARSDQGANTEAF

V gene: TRBV10-1
J gene: TRBJ2-5
CDR3 protein: ASSEWGAGGPEGKETQY

V gene: TRBV28
J gene: TRBJ2-1
CDR3 protein: ATDRYNEQF

V gene: TRBV3-1/TRBV3-2
J gene: TRBJ2-5
CDR3 protein: ASSQGLAGGEETQY